The entry below gives a single T cell receptor (beta chain) sequence along with its context. This CDR3 is 19 amino acids long. Unmatched junction bases numbered 20, after V lost 8 bases and J lost 4 bases. The germline V gene encodes CDR1 SGHVS and CDR2 FQNEAQ. Clones were read by immunoSEQ multiplex PCR, and TCRdb kept only the in-frame ones, dropping some. The sample lists approximately 100,000 clones, roughly 80% occurring once. These data belong to a study of blood T cell repertoires in COVID-19. Study overall: Italy, Spain and the United States were the sources of the convalescent and acute COVID-19 samples.

The clonotype comes from a man aged 65-85 years with active or convalescent COVID-19. The sequencing input was peripheral blood. This chain uses TRBV7-8 with TRBJ1-6; 7 bases match TRBD1. CDR3 sequence (DNA): TGTGCCAGCTCCCTAAGGGGACGACAGGGAATTTTTTATAATTCACCCCTCCACTTT. Translating gives CASSLRGRQGIFYNSPLHF.